The clone carrying this TCR beta chain was observed at least ten times. Patients having uncontrolled infection, another autoimmune disease, pregnancy or lactation were not included. Trimming stripped 3 bases from V and 6 bases from J, with 12 bases between. CDR1 and CDR2 (germline): MNHEY, SMNVEV (reference sequence). The CDR3 sequence is 13 residues long. This sample is part of a study of T cells in Graves' hyperthyroidism and ophthalmopathy. The source material, RNA transcripts, was used to amplify TCR beta CDR3 regions. A set of HTBI primers served as the primers for a first-round RT-PCR of the TCR CDR3. In TCRdb, the multiplex PCR reads were re-called with MiXCR into one record per CDR3 protein. In the table there are under 400,000 distinct CDR3 sequences, 13% of which are singletons.

Sequenced material: blood. The gene calls are TRBV27 and TRBJ2-7; no reliable D call. The source is a woman between 18 and 29 years old with Graves' hyperthyroidism. Here the CDR3 DNA reads TGTGCCAGCAGTTTGGGGAATTCGGGCGAGCAGTACTTC. Translated: CASSLGNSGEQYF.